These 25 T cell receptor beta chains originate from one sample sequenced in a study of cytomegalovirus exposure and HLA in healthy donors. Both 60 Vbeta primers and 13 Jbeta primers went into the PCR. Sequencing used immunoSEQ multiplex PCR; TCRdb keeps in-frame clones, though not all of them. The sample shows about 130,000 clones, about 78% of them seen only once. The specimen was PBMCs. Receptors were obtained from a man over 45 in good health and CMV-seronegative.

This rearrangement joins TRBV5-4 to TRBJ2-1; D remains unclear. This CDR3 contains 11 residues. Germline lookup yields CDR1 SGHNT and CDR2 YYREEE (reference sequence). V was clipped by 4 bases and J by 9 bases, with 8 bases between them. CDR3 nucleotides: TGTGCCAGCAGCGCGTACCGTGAGCAGTTCTTC. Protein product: CASSAYREQFF. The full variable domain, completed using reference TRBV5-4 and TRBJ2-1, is ETGVTQSPTHLIKTRGQQVTLRCSSQSGHNTVSWYQQALGQGPQFIFQYYREEENGRGNFPPRFSGLQFPNYSSELNVNALELDDSALYLCASSAYREQFFGPGTRLTVL.

The CDR3 is CASSDGPGQTQPQHF. The CDR3 DNA sequence: TGTGCCAGCAGTGACGGTCCAGGGCAAACTCAGCCCCAGCATTTT. This sequence joins TRBV2 and TRBJ1-5; weak D call: TRBD1 (5 bases). CDR3 length equals 15 residues. The V end was cut by 3 bases, the J end by 6 bases, with 15 bases between. CDR1 SNHLY and CDR2 FYNNEI come from the germline V gene.

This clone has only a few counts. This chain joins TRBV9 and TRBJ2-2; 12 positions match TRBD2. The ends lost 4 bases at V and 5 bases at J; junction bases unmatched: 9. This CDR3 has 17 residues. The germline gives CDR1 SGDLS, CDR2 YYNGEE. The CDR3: CASSPLSGTSGTGELFF. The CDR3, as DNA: TGTGCCAGCAGCCCTCTAAGTGGGACTAGCGGGACCGGGGAGCTGTTTTTT.

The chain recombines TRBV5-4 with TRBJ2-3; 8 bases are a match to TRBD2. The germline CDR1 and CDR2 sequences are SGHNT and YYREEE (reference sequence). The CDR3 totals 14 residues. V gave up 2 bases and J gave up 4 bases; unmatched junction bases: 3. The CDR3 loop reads CASSLAGDADTQYF. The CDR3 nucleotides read TGTGCCAGCAGCTTAGCGGGAGATGCAGATACGCAGTATTTT.

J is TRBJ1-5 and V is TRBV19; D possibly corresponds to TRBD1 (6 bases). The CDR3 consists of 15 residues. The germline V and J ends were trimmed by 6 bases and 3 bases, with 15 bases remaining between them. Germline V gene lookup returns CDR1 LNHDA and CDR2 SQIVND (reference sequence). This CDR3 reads CASSPSGTLNQPQHF. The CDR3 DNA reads TGTGCCAGTAGCCCGTCCGGGACACTCAATCAGCCCCAGCATTTT.

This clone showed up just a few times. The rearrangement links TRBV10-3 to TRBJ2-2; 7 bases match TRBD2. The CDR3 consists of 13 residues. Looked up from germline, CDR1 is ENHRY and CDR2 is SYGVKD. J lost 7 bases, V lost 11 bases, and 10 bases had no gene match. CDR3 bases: TGTGCCGTGGGGGGGAGGGCCGACGGGGAGCTGTTTTTT. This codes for CAVGGRADGELFF.

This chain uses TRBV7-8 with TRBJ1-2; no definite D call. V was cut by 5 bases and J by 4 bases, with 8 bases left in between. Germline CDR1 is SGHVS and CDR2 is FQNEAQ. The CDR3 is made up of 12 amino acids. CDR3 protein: CASSRPGYGYTF. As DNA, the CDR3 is TGTGCCAGCAGCCGCCCCGGCTATGGCTACACCTTC.

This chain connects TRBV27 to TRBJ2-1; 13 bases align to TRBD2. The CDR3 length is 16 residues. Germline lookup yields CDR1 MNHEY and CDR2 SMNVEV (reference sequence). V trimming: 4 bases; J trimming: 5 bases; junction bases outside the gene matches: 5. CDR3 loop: CASSSAGTSGNNEQFF. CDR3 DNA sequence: TGTGCCAGCAGTTCGGCCGGGACTAGCGGGAACAATGAGCAGTTCTTC.

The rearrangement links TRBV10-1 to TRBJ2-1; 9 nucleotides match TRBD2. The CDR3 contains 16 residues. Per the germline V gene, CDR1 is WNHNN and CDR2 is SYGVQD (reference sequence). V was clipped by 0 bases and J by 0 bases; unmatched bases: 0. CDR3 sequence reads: CASSESSGSSYNEQFF. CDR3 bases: TGCGCCAGCAGTGAGTCTAGCGGGAGCTCCTACAATGAGCAGTTCTTC.

This CDR3 is CASSLIKLERTDTQYF. CDR3 in DNA: TGTGCCAGCAGCTTAATTAAGCTAGAGCGCACAGATACGCAGTATTTT. V and J are TRBV7-9 and TRBJ2-3, with D unresolved. CDR1 is SEHNR and CDR2 is FQNEAQ in the germline V gene (reference sequence). CDR3 length: 16 amino acids. V lost 2 bases to trimming and J lost 1 base, with 13 bases between them.

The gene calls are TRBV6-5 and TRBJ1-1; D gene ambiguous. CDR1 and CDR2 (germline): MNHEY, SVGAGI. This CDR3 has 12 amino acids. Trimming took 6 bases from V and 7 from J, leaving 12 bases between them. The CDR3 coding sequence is TGTGCCAGCAGCCGAACTATTAATGAAGCTTTCTTT. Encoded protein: CASSRTINEAFF.

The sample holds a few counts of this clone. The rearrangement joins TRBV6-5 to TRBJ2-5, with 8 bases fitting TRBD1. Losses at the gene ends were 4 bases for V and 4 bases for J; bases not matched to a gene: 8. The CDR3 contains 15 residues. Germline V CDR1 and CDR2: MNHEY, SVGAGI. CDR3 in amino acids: CASSSQDRVAETQYF. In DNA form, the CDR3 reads TGTGCCAGCAGTTCTCAGGACAGGGTGGCAGAGACCCAGTACTTC.

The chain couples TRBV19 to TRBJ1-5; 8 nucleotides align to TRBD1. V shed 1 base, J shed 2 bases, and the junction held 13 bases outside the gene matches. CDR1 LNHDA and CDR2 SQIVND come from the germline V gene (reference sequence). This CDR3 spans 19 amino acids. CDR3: CASSIVWTGSLGRNQPQHF. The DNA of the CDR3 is TGTGCCAGTAGTATAGTGTGGACAGGGTCCCTGGGTCGCAATCAGCCCCAGCATTTT.

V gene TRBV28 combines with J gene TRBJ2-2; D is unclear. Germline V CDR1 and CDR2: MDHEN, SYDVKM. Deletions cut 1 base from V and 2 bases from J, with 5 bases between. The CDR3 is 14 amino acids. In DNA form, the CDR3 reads TGTGCCAGCAGTTTATTTCCAAACACCGGGGAGCTGTTTTTT. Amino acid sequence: CASSLFPNTGELFF.

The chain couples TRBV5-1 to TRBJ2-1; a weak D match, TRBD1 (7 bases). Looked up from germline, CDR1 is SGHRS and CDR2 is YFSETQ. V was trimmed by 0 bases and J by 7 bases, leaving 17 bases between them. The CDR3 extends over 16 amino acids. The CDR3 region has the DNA TGCGCCAGCAGCTTGGAAGGCAGGGGGGTCGGAAATGAGCAGTTCTTC. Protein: CASSLEGRGVGNEQFF.

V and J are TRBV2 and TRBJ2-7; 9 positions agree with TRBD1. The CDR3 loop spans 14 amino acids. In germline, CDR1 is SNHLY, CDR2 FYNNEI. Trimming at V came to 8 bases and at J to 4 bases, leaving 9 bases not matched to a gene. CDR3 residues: CASGIPGTGYEQYF. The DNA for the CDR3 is TGTGCCAGCGGGATTCCCGGGACAGGGTACGAGCAGTACTTC. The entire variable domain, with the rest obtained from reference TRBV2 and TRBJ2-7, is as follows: EPEVTQTPSHQVTQMGQEVILRCVPISNHLYFYWYRQILGQKVEFLVSFYNNEISEKSEIFDDQFSVERPDGSNFTLKIRSTKLEDSAMYFCASGIPGTGYEQYFGPGTRLTVT.

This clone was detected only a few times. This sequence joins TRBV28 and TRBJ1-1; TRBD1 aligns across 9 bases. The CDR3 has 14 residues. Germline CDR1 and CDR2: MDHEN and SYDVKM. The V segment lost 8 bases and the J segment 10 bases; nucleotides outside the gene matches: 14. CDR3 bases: TGTGCCAGCTCAACCGGGACAGGGTCCTCTGGAGCTTTCTTT. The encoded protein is CASSTGTGSSGAFF.

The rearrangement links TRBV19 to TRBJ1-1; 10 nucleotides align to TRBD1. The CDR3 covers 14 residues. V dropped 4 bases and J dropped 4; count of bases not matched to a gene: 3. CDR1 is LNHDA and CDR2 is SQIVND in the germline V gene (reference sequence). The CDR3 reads CASSTTGGSTEAFF. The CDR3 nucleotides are TGTGCCAGTAGTACGACAGGGGGCTCCACTGAAGCTTTCTTT.

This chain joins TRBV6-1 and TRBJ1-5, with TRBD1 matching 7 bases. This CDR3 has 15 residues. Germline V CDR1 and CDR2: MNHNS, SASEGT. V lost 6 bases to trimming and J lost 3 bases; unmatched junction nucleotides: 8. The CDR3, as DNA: TGTGCCAGCAGGGAGACAGGGTTGAACAATCAGCCCCAGCATTTT. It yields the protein CASRETGLNNQPQHF.

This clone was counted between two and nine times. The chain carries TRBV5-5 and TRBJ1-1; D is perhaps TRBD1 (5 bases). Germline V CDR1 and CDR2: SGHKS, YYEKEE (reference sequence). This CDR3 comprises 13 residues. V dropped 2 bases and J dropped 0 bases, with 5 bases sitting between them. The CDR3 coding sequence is TGTGCCAGCAGCTTAGGGGTGAACACTGAAGCTTTCTTT. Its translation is CASSLGVNTEAFF.

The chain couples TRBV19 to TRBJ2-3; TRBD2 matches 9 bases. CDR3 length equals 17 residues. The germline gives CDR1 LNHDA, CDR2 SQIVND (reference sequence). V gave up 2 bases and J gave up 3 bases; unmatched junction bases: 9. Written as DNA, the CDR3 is TGTGCCAGTAGTATAAGAAGCGGGAGGCTTTTAACAGATACGCAGTATTTT. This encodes CASSIRSGRLLTDTQYF.

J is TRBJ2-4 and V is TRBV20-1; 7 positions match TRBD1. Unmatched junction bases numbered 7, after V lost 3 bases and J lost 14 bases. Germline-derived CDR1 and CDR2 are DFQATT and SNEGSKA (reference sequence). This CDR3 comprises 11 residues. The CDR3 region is CSARDRDREYF. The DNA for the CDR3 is TGCAGTGCTAGGGACCGGGACAGAGAGTACTTC.

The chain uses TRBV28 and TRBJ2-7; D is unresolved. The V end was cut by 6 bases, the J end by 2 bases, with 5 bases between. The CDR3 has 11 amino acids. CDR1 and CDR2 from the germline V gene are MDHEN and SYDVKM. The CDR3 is CASSLPYEQYF. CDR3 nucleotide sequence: TGTGCCAGCAGCCTCCCCTACGAGCAGTACTTC.

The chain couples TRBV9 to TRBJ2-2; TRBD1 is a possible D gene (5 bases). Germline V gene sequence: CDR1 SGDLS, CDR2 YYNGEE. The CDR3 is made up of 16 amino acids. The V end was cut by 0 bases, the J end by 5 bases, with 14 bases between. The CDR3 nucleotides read TGTGCCAGCAGCGTAGTGTCAGGGCACGGGACCGGGGAGCTGTTTTTT. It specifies CASSVVSGHGTGELFF.

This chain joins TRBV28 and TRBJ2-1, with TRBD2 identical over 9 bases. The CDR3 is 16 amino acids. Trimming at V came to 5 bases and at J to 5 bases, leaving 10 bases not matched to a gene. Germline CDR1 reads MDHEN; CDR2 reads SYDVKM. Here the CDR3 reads CASSRGEREADNEQFF. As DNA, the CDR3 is TGTGCCAGCAGTCGTGGGGAGCGGGAGGCGGACAATGAGCAGTTCTTC.